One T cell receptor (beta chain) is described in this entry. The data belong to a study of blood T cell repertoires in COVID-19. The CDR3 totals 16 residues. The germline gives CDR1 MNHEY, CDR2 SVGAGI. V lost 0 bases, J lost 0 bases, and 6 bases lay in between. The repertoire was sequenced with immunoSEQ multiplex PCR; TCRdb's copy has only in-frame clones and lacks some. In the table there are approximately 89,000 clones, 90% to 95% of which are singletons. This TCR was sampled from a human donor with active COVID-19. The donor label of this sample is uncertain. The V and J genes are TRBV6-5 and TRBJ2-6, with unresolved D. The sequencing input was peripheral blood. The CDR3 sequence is CASSYSFLSGANVLTF. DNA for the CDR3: TGTGCCAGCAGTTACTCTTTTCTCTCTGGGGCCAACGTCCTGACTTTC.